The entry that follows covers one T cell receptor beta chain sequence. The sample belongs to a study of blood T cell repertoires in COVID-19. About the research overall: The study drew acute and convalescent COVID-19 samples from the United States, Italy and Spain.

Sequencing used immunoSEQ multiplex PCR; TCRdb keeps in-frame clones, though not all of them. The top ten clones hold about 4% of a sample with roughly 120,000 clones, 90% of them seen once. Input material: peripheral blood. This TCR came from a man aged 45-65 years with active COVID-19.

The CDR3 is CASSPEGSYNSPLHF. CDR3 bases: TGTGCCAGCAGCCCCGAGGGCTCCTATAATTCACCCCTCCACTTT. The chain links TRBV25-1 to TRBJ1-6; D call uncertain. Deletions cut 6 bases from V and 0 bases from J, with 9 bases between. The CDR3 extends over 15 amino acids. The germline V gene has CDR1 MGHDK and CDR2 SYGVNS. The full variable domain, completed using reference TRBV25-1 and TRBJ1-6, is EADIYQTPRYLVIGTGKKITLECSQTMGHDKMYWYQQDPGMELHLIHYSYGVNSTEKGDLSSESTVSRIRTEHFPLTLESARPSHTSQYLCASSPEGSYNSPLHFGNGTRLTVT.